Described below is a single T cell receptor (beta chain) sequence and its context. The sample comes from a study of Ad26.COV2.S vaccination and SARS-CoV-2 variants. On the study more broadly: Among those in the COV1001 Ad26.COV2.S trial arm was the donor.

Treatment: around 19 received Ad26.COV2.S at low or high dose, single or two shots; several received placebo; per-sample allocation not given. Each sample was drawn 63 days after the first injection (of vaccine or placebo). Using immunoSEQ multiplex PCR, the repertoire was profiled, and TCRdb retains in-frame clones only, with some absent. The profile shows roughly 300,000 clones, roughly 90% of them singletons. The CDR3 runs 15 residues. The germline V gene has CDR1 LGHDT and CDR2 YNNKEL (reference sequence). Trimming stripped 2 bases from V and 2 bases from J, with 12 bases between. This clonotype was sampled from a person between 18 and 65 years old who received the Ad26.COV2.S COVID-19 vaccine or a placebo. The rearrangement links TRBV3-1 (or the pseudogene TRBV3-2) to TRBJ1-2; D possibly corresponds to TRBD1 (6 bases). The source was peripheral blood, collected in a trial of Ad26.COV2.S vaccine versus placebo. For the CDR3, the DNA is TGTGCCAGCAGCCAAAGGATGCAGGGGAACTATGGCTACACCTTC. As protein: CASSQRMQGNYGYTF.